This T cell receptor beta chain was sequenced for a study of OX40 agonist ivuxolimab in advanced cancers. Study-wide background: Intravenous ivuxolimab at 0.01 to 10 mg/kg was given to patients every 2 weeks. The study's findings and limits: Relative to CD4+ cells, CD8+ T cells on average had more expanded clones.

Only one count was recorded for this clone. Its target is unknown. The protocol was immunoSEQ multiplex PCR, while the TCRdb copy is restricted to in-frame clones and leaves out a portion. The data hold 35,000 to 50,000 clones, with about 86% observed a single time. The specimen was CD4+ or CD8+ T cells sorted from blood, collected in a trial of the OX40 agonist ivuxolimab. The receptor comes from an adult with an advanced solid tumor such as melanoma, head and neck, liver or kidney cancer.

In DNA form, the CDR3 reads TGTGCCAGCAGCCAGGTAGCGGGGGGGCCCTATGAGCAGTTCTTC. Amino acids: CASSQVAGGPYEQFF. This chain connects TRBV14 to TRBJ2-1; TRBD2 matches 11 bases. V lost 3 bases, J lost 8 bases, and 6 bases stayed unmatched. The germline V gene has CDR1 SGHDN and CDR2 FVKESK. The CDR3 runs 15 residues. The full variable domain, with the rest looked up from reference TRBV14 and TRBJ2-1, is EAGVTQFPSHSVIEKGQTVTLRCDPISGHDNLYWYRRVMGKEIKFLLHFVKESKQDESGMPNNRFLAERTGGTYSTLKVQPAELEDSGVYFCASSQVAGGPYEQFFGPGTRLTVL.